The present entry profiles one T cell receptor (beta chain) with its context. Sequencing was performed with immunoSEQ multiplex PCR; in TCRdb, only in-frame clones are kept and a portion is missing. The sample lists under 90,000 clones; around 94% were seen once. CDR3 size: 15 residues. V was clipped by 2 bases and J by 3 bases, with 16 bases between them. Germline assignment: CDR1 SQVTM and CDR2 ANQGSEA. The source of the sample is a study of technical replicates of blood from several donors. Sequencing was performed on T cells isolated from PBMCs. This clonotype originated in a human donor in good health. The rearrangement joins TRBV29-1 to TRBJ1-2; no reliable D call. The CDR3: CSVENVRGGDYGYTF. The CDR3 bases are TGCAGCGTTGAAAACGTCCGGGGTGGGGACTATGGCTACACCTTC.